The 14 T cell receptor beta chains below come from one sample, sequenced in a study of cytomegalovirus exposure and HLA in healthy donors (TCRdb year 2017). The library was produced with the immunoSEQ multiplex PCR assay. TCRdb obtained this table from immuneACCESS and retained in-frame rearrangements with V and J assigned. These tables miss some clones; where compared with another copy, unresolved V genes account for less than half of the shortfall, and the remainder is unexplained. This sample lists some 210,000 clones; around 86% were detected once. The ten most abundant clones make up 2% to 2.5% of the sample. The sample comprised PBMCs. The source of these receptors is a young woman in good health and CMV-seropositive.

This rearrangement joins TRBV28 to TRBJ1-5, with D perhaps matching TRBD1 (5 bases). CDR3 size: 14 residues. CDR1 MDHEN and CDR2 SYDVKM come from the germline V gene. The V gene lost 6 bases and the J gene lost 4 bases, with 13 bases spanning the gap. This chain's CDR3 is CASSPLAGNQPQHF. Written as DNA, the CDR3 is TGTGCCAGCAGCCCTTTAGCAGGGAATCAGCCCCAGCATTTT. Together with reference TRBV28 and TRBJ1-5, the CDR3 gives the full variable domain: DVKVTQSSRYLVKRTGEKVFLECVQDMDHENMFWYRQDPGLGLRLIYFSYDVKMKEKGDIPEGYSVSREKKERFSLILESASTNQTSMYLCASSPLAGNQPQHFGDGTRLSIL.

The chain recombines TRBV19 with TRBJ1-1; 11 bases agree with TRBD1. Trimming took 6 bases from V and 7 from J; bases not matched to a gene: 7. The V gene's germline CDR1 is LNHDA and CDR2 SQIVND (reference sequence). The CDR3 runs 14 residues. CDR3 in amino acids: CASRPGTGGIEAFF. CDR3 coding DNA: TGTGCCAGTAGACCCGGGACAGGGGGGATTGAAGCTTTCTTT.

CDR3 loop: CASSPRDRSYQPQHF. The CDR3, as DNA: TGTGCCAGCAGTCCCCGGGACAGATCATATCAGCCCCAGCATTTT. The chain is built from TRBV27 and TRBJ1-5; 7 bases agree with TRBD1. Per the germline V gene, CDR1 is MNHEY and CDR2 is SMNVEV (reference sequence). The ends lost 5 bases at V and 5 bases at J; junction bases unmatched: 9. There are 15 residues in the CDR3.

CDR3 DNA sequence: TGTGCCAGCTCACCACCGACTAGCGGGGGCGAGCAGTACTTC. It specifies CASSPPTSGGEQYF. The V call is TRBV18, the J call TRBJ2-7, with 12 bases fitting TRBD2. The CDR3 covers 14 residues. Trimming took 0 bases from V and 6 from J; bases not matched to a gene: 0. Germline CDR1 and CDR2: KGHSH and LQKENI.

The genes are TRBV25-1 and TRBJ1-1; 7 positions agree with TRBD1. J was trimmed by 0 bases and V by 4 bases; bases with no gene match: 5. Germline lookup yields CDR1 MGHDK and CDR2 SYGVNS. CDR3 size: 15 residues. The CDR3 region is CASSAATGMNTEAFF. As DNA, the CDR3 is TGTGCCAGCAGTGCGGCGACAGGGATGAACACTGAAGCTTTCTTT.

The gene calls are TRBV27 and TRBJ2-2; D may be TRBD1 (6 bases). This CDR3 has 13 amino acids. V lost 6 bases, J lost 7 bases, and 12 bases lay in between. Germline V gene data show CDR1 as MNHEY and CDR2 as SMNVEV (reference sequence). The CDR3 reads CASSPGVNGELFF. In DNA, the CDR3 is TGTGCCAGCAGCCCAGGGGTCAACGGGGAGCTGTTTTTT.

The J gene is TRBJ2-1, the V gene TRBV15, with 11 bases lining up with TRBD1. This CDR3 is 16 amino acids long. Germline trimming cut 2 bases from V and 7 bases from J; bases unmatched to any gene: 7. Germline CDR1 is LNHNV and CDR2 is YYDKDF (reference sequence). The CDR3 is CATSRTGQGAKNEQFF. Here the CDR3 DNA reads TGTGCCACCAGCAGAACTGGACAGGGGGCAAAAAATGAGCAGTTCTTC.

J is TRBJ2-3 and V is TRBV27; 9 bases match TRBD1. The CDR3 contains 16 residues. Germline lookup yields CDR1 MNHEY and CDR2 SMNVEV (reference sequence). V lost 6 bases and J lost 7; bases outside the gene matches: 14. CDR3 nucleotide sequence: TGTGCCAGCAGCCCTGGGGCGGGACAGGGAGCGTATACGCAGTATTTT. Its translation: CASSPGAGQGAYTQYF.

This sequence joins TRBV11-2 and TRBJ2-7; 7 bases agree with TRBD1. Germline trimming cut 1 base from V and 2 bases from J; bases unmatched to any gene: 8. The CDR3 loop spans 16 amino acids. Germline assignment: CDR1 SGHAT and CDR2 FQNNGV. CDR3 DNA: TGTGCCAGCAGCTTAGCACAGGGGATGGAAGCCTACGAGCAGTACTTC. Translating gives CASSLAQGMEAYEQYF.

This clone was observed once. The chain carries TRBV5-1 and TRBJ2-1, with 8 bases identical to TRBD1. V dropped 0 bases and J dropped 6; count of bases not matched to a gene: 5. The CDR3 runs 15 residues. Germline loops: CDR1 SGHRS, CDR2 YFSETQ. CDR3 nucleotide sequence: TGCGCCAGCAGCTTGGGACAGGGGTTTCTCAATGAGCAGTTCTTC. Translation: CASSLGQGFLNEQFF.

V and J are TRBV15 and TRBJ2-1; D might be TRBD1 (6 bases). CDR3 length: 13 residues. The V end was cut by 7 bases, the J end by 3 bases, with 10 bases between. CDR1 is LNHNV and CDR2 is YYDKDF in the germline V gene (reference sequence). The CDR3: CATKGGHYNEQFF. CDR3 bases: TGTGCCACCAAAGGGGGACACTACAATGAGCAGTTCTTC.

The V gene is TRBV28, the J gene TRBJ2-7, with 10 bases matching TRBD2. V shed 4 bases, J shed 6 bases, and the junction held 9 bases outside the gene matches. Germline loops: CDR1 MDHEN, CDR2 SYDVKM. The CDR3 covers 15 residues. This CDR3 reads CASSSPSGRRGEQYF. The DNA for the CDR3 is TGTGCCAGCAGTTCGCCTAGCGGGAGAAGAGGCGAGCAGTACTTC.

This chain connects TRBV19 to TRBJ2-3; the match to TRBD1 covers 8 bases. Germline V gene lookup returns CDR1 LNHDA and CDR2 SQIVND (reference sequence). V was pared by 4 bases and J by 2 bases, with 8 bases of the junction left unmatched. This CDR3 comprises 16 residues. This CDR3 is CASSTGQASTTDTQYF. Written as DNA, the CDR3 is TGTGCCAGTAGTACGGGACAGGCGTCAACCACAGATACGCAGTATTTT.

The chain couples TRBV9 to TRBJ2-7, with 7 nucleotides matching TRBD2. Germline CDR1 SGDLS, CDR2 YYNGEE. The CDR3 runs to 11 residues. V gave up 5 bases and J gave up 5 bases; unmatched junction bases: 1. CDR3 sequence (DNA): TGTGCCAGCAGTGCGGGGGACGAGCAGTACTTC. Translation gives CASSAGDEQYF. Filled out from reference TRBV9 and TRBJ2-7, the complete variable domain reads DSGVTQTPKHLITATGQRVTLRCSPRSGDLSVYWYQQSLDQGLQFLIQYYNGEERAKGNILERFSAQQFPDLHSELNLSSLELGDSALYFCASSAGDEQYFGPGTRLTVT.